Listed below are T cell receptor beta chains from one sample, sequenced in a study of blood T cell repertoires in COVID-19. TCRdb's copy holds only in-frame clones and misses some; the assay was immunoSEQ multiplex PCR. The table shows 300,000 to 450,000 clones, with 81% occurring only once. Sequencing was carried out using peripheral blood. The receptors stem from a human donor with acute or convalescent COVID-19. The donor label of this sample is uncertain. Each CDR3 is given with its conserved first and last residue. The order of the fields is V gene, J gene, clone size, CDR3 length, D gene, CDR3 DNA, CDR3 protein. A D gene is named only where the DNA matches it firmly. Rows give clone size only sometimes, using once, few, many, or a class for an expanded clone.

v_call: TRBV6-2/TRBV6-3
j_call: TRBJ1-5
clone_size: once
cdr3_length: 14
d_call: -
cdr3_nt: TGTGCCAGCAGTTCGTGGGCGTCTCAACTGCCCCAGCATTTT
cdr3_aa: CASSSWASQLPQHF

v_call: TRBV2
j_call: TRBJ2-1
clone_size: -
cdr3_length: 14
d_call: TRBD2
cdr3_nt: TGTGCCAGCATTGGGACTAGCGGGAGGGGTGAGCAGTTCTTC
cdr3_aa: CASIGTSGRGEQFF

v_call: TRBV5-4
j_call: TRBJ2-7
clone_size: -
cdr3_length: 14
d_call: TRBD1
cdr3_nt: TGTGCCAGCAGCTTGAAACAGGGGTCCTACGAGCAGTACTTC
cdr3_aa: CASSLKQGSYEQYF

v_call: TRBV7-9
j_call: TRBJ1-2
clone_size: -
cdr3_length: 13
d_call: -
cdr3_nt: TGTGCCAGCAGCTTATCCGGACAGAGTCGCTACACCTTC
cdr3_aa: CASSLSGQSRYTF

v_call: TRBV6-2/TRBV6-3
j_call: TRBJ1-5
clone_size: -
cdr3_length: 14
d_call: -
cdr3_nt: TGTGCCAGCAGTTACGGCGGGGCAAGTCAGCCCCAGCATTTT
cdr3_aa: CASSYGGASQPQHF

v_call: TRBV10-3
j_call: TRBJ2-3
clone_size: -
cdr3_length: 16
d_call: TRBD2
cdr3_nt: TGTGCCATCAGTGACCACCTAGCGGGGATCACAGATACGCAGTATTTT
cdr3_aa: CAISDHLAGITDTQYF

v_call: TRBV19
j_call: TRBJ1-4
clone_size: -
cdr3_length: 15
d_call: TRBD1
cdr3_nt: TGTGCCAGTAGTTTCCCGGGACAGGTCAGGGAAAAACTGTTTTTT
cdr3_aa: CASSFPGQVREKLFF

v_call: TRBV7-2
j_call: TRBJ2-7
clone_size: few
cdr3_length: 14
d_call: -
cdr3_nt: TGTGCCAGCAGGAGGGGGGGCAGCTCCTACGAGCAGTACTTC
cdr3_aa: CASRRGGSSYEQYF

v_call: TRBV18
j_call: TRBJ1-2
clone_size: -
cdr3_length: 14
d_call: TRBD1
cdr3_nt: TGTGCCAGCTCACCATCGAGGACAGGGGGAGGCTACACCTTC
cdr3_aa: CASSPSRTGGGYTF

v_call: TRBV6-2/TRBV6-3
j_call: TRBJ1-5
clone_size: -
cdr3_length: 11
d_call: -
cdr3_nt: TGTGCCAGCAGCGCAGGGAGGGCCCAGCATTTT
cdr3_aa: CASSAGRAQHF

v_call: TRBV3-1/TRBV3-2
j_call: TRBJ1-1
clone_size: -
cdr3_length: 15
d_call: TRBD1
cdr3_nt: TGTGCCAGCAGCCCCCGGGACAGCTCGAACACTGAAGCTTTCTTT
cdr3_aa: CASSPRDSSNTEAFF

v_call: TRBV5-5
j_call: TRBJ2-2
clone_size: -
cdr3_length: 16
d_call: -
cdr3_nt: TGTGCCAGCAGCTTGCGCGGGACAGCGAACACCGGGGAGCTGTTTTTT
cdr3_aa: CASSLRGTANTGELFF

v_call: TRBV5-6
j_call: TRBJ2-7
clone_size: -
cdr3_length: 14
d_call: TRBD1
cdr3_nt: TGTGCCAGCAGCTTGATGGGACAGGGCTACGAGCAGTACTTC
cdr3_aa: CASSLMGQGYEQYF

v_call: TRBV10-1
j_call: TRBJ1-1
clone_size: -
cdr3_length: 15
d_call: -
cdr3_nt: TGCGCCAGCAGTGAAGCGGGGCCTTGGCACACTGAAGCTTTCTTT
cdr3_aa: CASSEAGPWHTEAFF

v_call: TRBV11-2
j_call: TRBJ2-7
clone_size: -
cdr3_length: 15
d_call: -
cdr3_nt: TGTGCCAGCAGCTCGGCGACAGGTCCTACCTACGAGCAGTACTTC
cdr3_aa: CASSSATGPTYEQYF

v_call: TRBV2
j_call: TRBJ1-6
clone_size: -
cdr3_length: 15
d_call: -
cdr3_nt: TGTGCCAGCATCGAGGCAAGCTCCTATAATTCACCCCTCCACTTT
cdr3_aa: CASIEASSYNSPLHF

v_call: TRBV5-1
j_call: TRBJ1-1
clone_size: -
cdr3_length: 15
d_call: TRBD1
cdr3_nt: TGCGCCAGCAGAGGGACAGGGCACATGAACACTGAAGCTTTCTTT
cdr3_aa: CASRGTGHMNTEAFF

v_call: TRBV27
j_call: TRBJ2-1
clone_size: -
cdr3_length: 17
d_call: TRBD2
cdr3_nt: TGTGCCAGCAGTTTCTCGCCTCGAGCGGGAGCTTACAATGAGCAGTTCTTC
cdr3_aa: CASSFSPRAGAYNEQFF

v_call: TRBV29-1
j_call: TRBJ1-1
clone_size: -
cdr3_length: 14
d_call: TRBD1
cdr3_nt: TGCAGCGTTGGGCAGGGGGCGGTCTACACTGAAGCTTTCTTT
cdr3_aa: CSVGQGAVYTEAFF

v_call: TRBV7-9
j_call: TRBJ1-1
clone_size: -
cdr3_length: 14
d_call: TRBD1
cdr3_nt: TGTGCCAGCAGATCAACAGGGGGCAGCACTGAAGCTTTCTTT
cdr3_aa: CASRSTGGSTEAFF

v_call: TRBV5-1
j_call: TRBJ2-5
clone_size: -
cdr3_length: 14
d_call: -
cdr3_nt: TGCGCCAGCAGCTCTGGGAGGAGTTGGGAGACCCAGTACTTC
cdr3_aa: CASSSGRSWETQYF

v_call: TRBV12-3/TRBV12-4
j_call: TRBJ2-5
clone_size: -
cdr3_length: 13
d_call: -
cdr3_nt: TGTGCCAGCAGCCAAGGAGGATGGGAGACCCAGTACTTC
cdr3_aa: CASSQGGWETQYF

v_call: TRBV5-1
j_call: TRBJ2-3
clone_size: -
cdr3_length: 17
d_call: TRBD2
cdr3_nt: TGCGCCAGCAGCTTACCGGGACTAGCGGGGGGAGCAGATACGCAGTATTTT
cdr3_aa: CASSLPGLAGGADTQYF

v_call: TRBV7-9
j_call: TRBJ2-7
clone_size: -
cdr3_length: 19
d_call: TRBD1
cdr3_nt: TGTGCCAGCAGCCCCGAGTGGGGGACAGGGAAATCTCCTGTCTACGAGCAGTACTTC
cdr3_aa: CASSPEWGTGKSPVYEQYF

v_call: TRBV7-2
j_call: TRBJ2-1
clone_size: -
cdr3_length: 17
d_call: TRBD2
cdr3_nt: TGTGCCAGCAGCTTAGCTAGCGGGAGGGGGAGGGGAAATGAGCAGTTCTTC
cdr3_aa: CASSLASGRGRGNEQFF

v_call: TRBV5-1
j_call: TRBJ1-1
clone_size: -
cdr3_length: 13
d_call: -
cdr3_nt: TGCGCCAGCAGCGCAGGCAGCACCTCTGAAGCTTTCTTT
cdr3_aa: CASSAGSTSEAFF

v_call: TRBV5-6
j_call: TRBJ1-3
clone_size: once
cdr3_length: 15
d_call: -
cdr3_nt: TGTGCCAGCAGCTCCCAAACAGGGTCTGGAAACACCATATATTTT
cdr3_aa: CASSSQTGSGNTIYF

v_call: TRBV19
j_call: TRBJ2-1
clone_size: many
cdr3_length: 13
d_call: -
cdr3_nt: TGTGCCAGTAGTCGGACTGTCGTCAATGAGCAGTTCTTC
cdr3_aa: CASSRTVVNEQFF

v_call: TRBV10-2
j_call: TRBJ2-6
clone_size: -
cdr3_length: 17
d_call: TRBD2
cdr3_nt: TGCGCCAGCAGCGCAGCGGGAGGCCGCTCTGGGGCCAACGTCCTGACTTTC
cdr3_aa: CASSAAGGRSGANVLTF

v_call: TRBV6-6
j_call: TRBJ1-2
clone_size: few
cdr3_length: 15
d_call: -
cdr3_nt: TGTGCCAGCAGATCCACAGCGGGGCAGGTCTATGGCTACACCTTC
cdr3_aa: CASRSTAGQVYGYTF

v_call: TRBV5-4
j_call: TRBJ2-1
clone_size: -
cdr3_length: 15
d_call: -
cdr3_nt: TGTGCCAGCAGCCCCTCGGAGGGACCCTCCGGTGAGCAGTTCTTC
cdr3_aa: CASSPSEGPSGEQFF

v_call: TRBV18
j_call: TRBJ2-2
clone_size: -
cdr3_length: 15
d_call: TRBD1
cdr3_nt: TGTGCCAGCTCACAGGACAGGTCGGGCACCGGGGAGCTGTTTTTT
cdr3_aa: CASSQDRSGTGELFF

v_call: TRBV6-5
j_call: TRBJ2-1
clone_size: -
cdr3_length: 15
d_call: TRBD2
cdr3_nt: TGTGCCACTACACTCCCCCTAGCGGGAGGAAATGAGCAGTTCTTC
cdr3_aa: CATTLPLAGGNEQFF

v_call: TRBV9
j_call: TRBJ1-6
clone_size: -
cdr3_length: 13
d_call: -
cdr3_nt: TGTGCCAGCAGCGTAGTATCGGATTCACCCCTCCACTTT
cdr3_aa: CASSVVSDSPLHF

v_call: TRBV5-4
j_call: TRBJ1-4
clone_size: -
cdr3_length: 16
d_call: TRBD1
cdr3_nt: TGTGCCAGCAGCCCGGGTGGACAGGGGGCAGGGGAAAAACTGTTTTTT
cdr3_aa: CASSPGGQGAGEKLFF

v_call: TRBV6-5
j_call: TRBJ1-1
clone_size: -
cdr3_length: 13
d_call: -
cdr3_nt: TGTGCCAGCAGCCTAGACCGGGATACGGAGGCTTTCTTT
cdr3_aa: CASSLDRDTEAFF

v_call: TRBV5-1
j_call: TRBJ2-2
clone_size: once
cdr3_length: 16
d_call: TRBD1
cdr3_nt: TGCGCCAGCAGCCCCCCCTGGGACAGTAACACCGGGGAGCTGTTTTTT
cdr3_aa: CASSPPWDSNTGELFF

v_call: TRBV2
j_call: TRBJ1-5
clone_size: -
cdr3_length: 17
d_call: -
cdr3_nt: TGTGCCAGCAGTGCTCAAAGAGGAGGGAATAGCAATCAGCCCCAGCATTTT
cdr3_aa: CASSAQRGGNSNQPQHF

v_call: TRBV27
j_call: TRBJ2-7
clone_size: -
cdr3_length: 12
d_call: -
cdr3_nt: TGTGCCAGCAGTCCCTACGGGGGTGTGCAGTACTTC
cdr3_aa: CASSPYGGVQYF

v_call: TRBV10-3
j_call: TRBJ1-2
clone_size: -
cdr3_length: 13
d_call: -
cdr3_nt: TGTGCCATCACCGCAGGGCCTATCTATGGCTACACCTTC
cdr3_aa: CAITAGPIYGYTF

v_call: TRBV29-1
j_call: TRBJ1-3
clone_size: -
cdr3_length: 14
d_call: -
cdr3_nt: TGCAGCGTTGAAAGGTCGGCGGGGGGAAACACCATATATTTT
cdr3_aa: CSVERSAGGNTIYF

v_call: TRBV20-1
j_call: TRBJ2-1
clone_size: -
cdr3_length: 11
d_call: -
cdr3_nt: TGCAGTGCACCACAGGGATATGAGCAGTTCTTC
cdr3_aa: CSAPQGYEQFF

v_call: TRBV19
j_call: TRBJ2-7
clone_size: -
cdr3_length: 15
d_call: -
cdr3_nt: TGTGCCAGTAGTATAGGACGGAATAAAGCGGACGAGCAGTACTTC
cdr3_aa: CASSIGRNKADEQYF

v_call: TRBV30
j_call: TRBJ1-2
clone_size: -
cdr3_length: 14
d_call: -
cdr3_nt: TGTGCCTGGAGTGTAGTCCCAGGAAACTATGGCTACACCTTC
cdr3_aa: CAWSVVPGNYGYTF

v_call: TRBV5-1
j_call: TRBJ1-3
clone_size: -
cdr3_length: 14
d_call: -
cdr3_nt: TGCGCCAGCAGCCCCGCGCGCGGGAAGAACACCATATATTTT
cdr3_aa: CASSPARGKNTIYF

v_call: TRBV30
j_call: TRBJ2-7
clone_size: -
cdr3_length: 12
d_call: TRBD1
cdr3_nt: TGTGCCTGGAGTGGACAGGGCTACGAGCAGTACTTC
cdr3_aa: CAWSGQGYEQYF

v_call: TRBV5-1
j_call: TRBJ1-2
clone_size: -
cdr3_length: 14
d_call: -
cdr3_nt: TGCGCCAGCAGCTTGGCAAGCAGGGAGGATGGCTACACCTTC
cdr3_aa: CASSLASREDGYTF

v_call: TRBV6-5
j_call: TRBJ2-1
clone_size: -
cdr3_length: 12
d_call: -
cdr3_nt: TGTGCCAGCAGTTGGGACATCGCTGAGCAGTTCTTC
cdr3_aa: CASSWDIAEQFF

v_call: TRBV5-1
j_call: TRBJ1-5
clone_size: -
cdr3_length: 14
d_call: -
cdr3_nt: TGCGCCAGCAGCTTGGTTTCGGGCAATCAGCCCCAGCATTTT
cdr3_aa: CASSLVSGNQPQHF

v_call: TRBV30
j_call: TRBJ2-2
clone_size: -
cdr3_length: 15
d_call: -
cdr3_nt: TGTGCCTGGAGTGTCTACGGGAACAAACCGGGGGAGCTGTTTTTT
cdr3_aa: CAWSVYGNKPGELFF

v_call: TRBV18
j_call: TRBJ1-1
clone_size: once
cdr3_length: 15
d_call: -
cdr3_nt: TGTGCCAGCTCACAAGTCCTCGGGGAGTCCCCAGAAGCTTTCTTT
cdr3_aa: CASSQVLGESPEAFF

v_call: TRBV30
j_call: TRBJ1-4
clone_size: -
cdr3_length: 13
d_call: -
cdr3_nt: TGTGCCTGGAGTGTACGTCGCGGTGAAAAACTGTTTTTT
cdr3_aa: CAWSVRRGEKLFF

v_call: TRBV11-2
j_call: TRBJ2-7
clone_size: -
cdr3_length: 13
d_call: -
cdr3_nt: TGTGCCAGCAGCTTAAGTTTGCGTCGCGAGCAGTACTTC
cdr3_aa: CASSLSLRREQYF

v_call: TRBV30
j_call: TRBJ1-2
clone_size: -
cdr3_length: 11
d_call: -
cdr3_nt: TGTGCCTGCCCCCTCGGTTATGGCTACACCTTC
cdr3_aa: CACPLGYGYTF

v_call: TRBV5-4
j_call: TRBJ2-5
clone_size: -
cdr3_length: 14
d_call: -
cdr3_nt: TGTGCCAGCAGCTTGGCTAGAGGTGGGGAGACCCAGTACTTC
cdr3_aa: CASSLARGGETQYF

v_call: TRBV7-9
j_call: TRBJ1-1
clone_size: -
cdr3_length: 14
d_call: -
cdr3_nt: TGTGCCAGCAGCTTAGTGGCGGGGGCAGTACAGGCTTTCTTT
cdr3_aa: CASSLVAGAVQAFF

v_call: TRBV15
j_call: TRBJ1-5
clone_size: -
cdr3_length: 16
d_call: -
cdr3_nt: TGTGCCACCAGCAGAGATGCGGGGAGGGTCAATCAGCCCCAGCATTTT
cdr3_aa: CATSRDAGRVNQPQHF

v_call: TRBV12-3/TRBV12-4
j_call: TRBJ1-2
clone_size: -
cdr3_length: 13
d_call: -
cdr3_nt: TGTGCCAGCAGTTTGGGGGGGCCTGATGGCTACACCTTC
cdr3_aa: CASSLGGPDGYTF

v_call: TRBV7-9
j_call: TRBJ2-1
clone_size: -
cdr3_length: 15
d_call: TRBD1
cdr3_nt: TGTGCCAGCAGCTTGGACAGGGGGCCCAATAATGAGCAGTTCTTC
cdr3_aa: CASSLDRGPNNEQFF